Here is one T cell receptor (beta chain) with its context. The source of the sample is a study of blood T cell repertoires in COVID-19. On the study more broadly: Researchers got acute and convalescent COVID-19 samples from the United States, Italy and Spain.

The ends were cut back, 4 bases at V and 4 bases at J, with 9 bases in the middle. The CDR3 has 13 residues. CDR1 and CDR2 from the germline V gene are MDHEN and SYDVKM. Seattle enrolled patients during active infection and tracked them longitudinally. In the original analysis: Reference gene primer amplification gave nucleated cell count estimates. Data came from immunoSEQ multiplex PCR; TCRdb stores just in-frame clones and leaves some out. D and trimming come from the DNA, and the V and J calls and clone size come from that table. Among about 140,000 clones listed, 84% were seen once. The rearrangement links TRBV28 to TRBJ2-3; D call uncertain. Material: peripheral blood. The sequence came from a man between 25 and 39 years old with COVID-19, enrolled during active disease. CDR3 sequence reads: CASSSGSSDTQYF. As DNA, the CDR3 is TGTGCCAGCAGTTCCGGGTCTTCAGATACGCAGTATTTT.